The entry that follows covers one TCR beta chain sequence. This receptor's antigen is unknown. Germline and junction disagree at one end, which may indicate a read error. The TCR beta CDR3 regions were amplified from RNA transcripts. A first-round RT-PCR of the TCR CDR3 used the HTBI primer set with the Qiagen OneStep RT-PCR kit. Libraries were constructed in a second round of multiplex PCR, after which size selection and purification were carried out. Paired-end sequencing of the libraries was performed with 100 bp reads on an Illumina HiSeq2000. In the paper's pipeline: SOAPnuke was used to process the raw data, throwing out any read that contained adapters or uncalled bases, had a mean Phred below 15, or lacked an exact constant-primer or identifier match. High-quality paired reads were merged with COPE v1.2.5, and unique nucleotide sequences were defined as clonotypes. Clonotypes were aligned to IMGT TRBV, TRBD and TRBJ reference segments using MiTCR v1.1. Only V-J combinations with frequency above 0.0001, covering 99% to 99.2% of repertoires, were analysed. A TCS score was defined as the ratio of F50 (clonal expansion) to E x V (chaos), with BLOSUM62-based TCRdist applied between CDR3 peptides within each V-J. Welch's t-statistics and random forest reduced 500 to 650 V-J features to roughly 13, which were used in a naive Bayes classifier (R e1071). Thyroid-blood repertoire similarity was quantified with the Morisita-Horn index. Using fastp at Q25 and MiXCR, TCRdb reprocessed the public reads and kept productive beta chains. When rows share a CDR3 protein, they turn into one entry using the most common DNA and genes. TCRdb's processing, not the authors', yielded these V and J calls. The sample yields 530,000 or so distinct CDR3 sequences; about 45% were counted once. The ten largest make up about 8.3% of the sample.

This sample stems from a study of T cells in Graves' hyperthyroidism and ophthalmopathy (dated by TCRdb to about 2019). General notes on the study: To identify distinguishing TCR V-J signatures, a discovery cohort of around 100 patients was used, comprising 40 to 45 with Graves' ophthalmopathy and 57 with stable Graves' hyperthyroidism. An independent validation cohort of under 20 hyperthyroidism patients and about 15 patients who later progressed to ophthalmopathy tested prospective prediction of ophthalmopathy. After blood sampling, hyperthyroidism patients were treated with methimazole at a starting dose of 30 mg daily, and ophthalmopathy patients were treated with high-dose intravenous methylprednisolone. TCR Vbeta CDR3 sequencing of 135 peripheral blood samples (43 ophthalmopathy, 75 to 80 hyperthyroidism and about 17 progressor patients) is reported in the paper. The 100 discovery patients were divided at random into training and test sets in a 7:3 ratio. Thyroid tissue and blood T-cell repertoires from more than 5 Graves' hyperthyroidism patients were also compared in the study. Study-wide findings and limitations: In validation, the model predicted progression to ophthalmopathy with approximately 69% sensitivity and approximately 78% specificity, a median of about six months before onset. Sample size was not statistically predetermined, and investigators were not blinded to group allocation. A model built on a 13 V-J signature distinguished ophthalmopathy from stable hyperthyroidism, reaching roughly 88% sensitivity and around 81% specificity in cross-validation and 80%/75% in testing. Most expanded thyroid clonotypes (frequency above 0.001) were also detected in blood, a finding suggesting that blood repertoires may reflect thyroid immune responses.

Stable Graves' hyperthyroidism was defined as no progression to ophthalmopathy during 18 months of follow-up. Hyperthyroidism patients were aged 18 to 65 years and newly diagnosed, with disease duration of less than 2 months. Any patient with an uncontrolled infection, another autoimmune disease, pregnancy or lactation was excluded. Diagnoses were established on the basis of clinical symptoms, serum thyroxine and TRAb, thyroid ultrasound, and orbital computed tomography. Trizol reagent was used to extract total RNA, and RNA quality was then checked on an Agilent 2100 Bioanalyzer. Taken from cysteine to phenylalanine, the CDR3 has 16 residues. Only the CDR3 DNA is retained, 48 bases long and in frame from the first base. The germline V gene encodes CDR1 KGHDR and CDR2 SFDVKD.

The V and J genes are TRBV24-1 and TRBJ2-3, with a tentative D call of TRBD1 or TRBD2, each matching 5 bases. This sequence originates from a woman between 18 and 29 years old with Graves' hyperthyroidism. The sequenced material came from peripheral blood or thyroid tissue (not recorded which). The DNA sequence is given as TGTGCCACCGCTGGGGGAGCAGGGTTCTTGACAGATGCGCAGTATTTT. Translated, it gives CATAGGAGFLTDAQYF.